The next 8 T cell receptor beta chains were all read from a single sample in a study of blood T cell repertoires in COVID-19. The repertoire was sequenced with immunoSEQ multiplex PCR; TCRdb's copy has only in-frame clones and lacks some. The sample holds some 320,000 clones, around 85% seen once. Sequencing was done on a sample of PBMCs or T cells enriched from blood (not recorded which). The origin of the receptors is a woman under 40 who had been exposed to COVID-19.

The rearrangement joins TRBV2 to TRBJ1-2; 8 nucleotides line up with TRBD1. V shed 6 bases and J 11 bases; nucleotides not matched to a gene: 11. In germline, CDR1 is SNHLY, CDR2 FYNNEI. The CDR3 loop spans 13 amino acids. The CDR3 nucleotides are TGTGCCAGCAGCATAGGGACAGGCAGGGAGTACACCTTC. It yields the protein CASSIGTGREYTF.

The chain uses TRBV14 and TRBJ2-7; 8 positions match TRBD1. There are 14 residues in the CDR3. J lost 6 bases, V lost 4 bases, and 8 bases had no gene match. Germline CDR1 reads SGHDN; CDR2 reads FVKESK. The CDR3 sequence is CASSLDRGYGEQYF. The CDR3 DNA follows: TGTGCCAGCAGCCTAGACAGGGGTTATGGCGAGCAGTACTTC.

The chain is built from TRBV27 and TRBJ2-3, with 9 positions matching TRBD2. This CDR3 region has 20 residues. Germline CDR1 is MNHEY and CDR2 is SMNVEV (reference sequence). V lost 2 bases, J lost 2 bases, and 17 bases stayed unmatched. The CDR3 DNA follows: TGTGCCAGCAGTTTACCGAACCCGAGAGCGGGGGGTTTTTACACAGATACGCAGTATTTT. Protein: CASSLPNPRAGGFYTDTQYF.

This clone came up many times. This chain uses TRBV6-5 with TRBJ2-1; D not certain. Trimming cost V 2 bases and J 9 bases, with 8 bases left between them. Germline V gene data show CDR1 as MNHEY and CDR2 as SVGAGI. CDR3 size: 12 residues. The CDR3 DNA reads TGTGCCAGCAGTTACGATATGGCTGAGCAGTTCTTC. Its protein is CASSYDMAEQFF.

The chain is built from TRBV28 and TRBJ1-6; D might be TRBD1 (6 bases). CDR1 and CDR2 from the germline V gene are MDHEN and SYDVKM. The length of the CDR3 is 13 residues. With 7 bases removed from V and 14 bases from J, the gap between germline ends came to 18 bases. CDR3 in amino acids: CASTWGGGKSLHF. Here the CDR3 DNA reads TGTGCCAGCACCTGGGGAGGGGGGAAATCCCTCCACTTT.

This chain uses TRBV4-1 with TRBJ2-7, with D maybe TRBD1 (5 bases). V shed 1 base and J shed 4 bases, with 8 bases lying between them. Germline V lookup: CDR1 MGHRA, CDR2 YSYEKL. The CDR3 covers 13 residues. The CDR3 nucleotides are TGCGCCAGCAGCCAAGGGACACTTTACGAGCAGTACTTC. It translates to CASSQGTLYEQYF.

The V and J genes are TRBV5-1 and TRBJ1-1; the D gene is possibly TRBD1 (5 bases). CDR1 is SGHRS, CDR2 YFSETQ, per germline. The CDR3 has 15 residues. V lost 3 bases and J lost 0, with 12 bases in between. CDR3 region: CASSWGTKMNTEAFF. As DNA, the CDR3 is TGCGCCAGCAGCTGGGGCACAAAGATGAACACTGAAGCTTTCTTT.

V usage is TRBV2 and J usage is TRBJ1-2; TRBD1 matches at 9 bases. CDR3 size: 16 residues. Germline V CDR1 and CDR2: SNHLY, FYNNEI. V shed 4 bases and J 4 bases; nucleotides not matched to a gene: 10. DNA of the CDR3: TGTGCCAGCAGTGCAAGTTGGACAGGGGTTATCTATGGCTACACCTTC. Translating it yields CASSASWTGVIYGYTF.